This T cell receptor (beta chain) was observed in a study of blood T cell repertoires in COVID-19. Study summary: In each case, the material was cDNA or gDNA derived from T cells, B-cell-depleted T cells, or PBMCs.

Germline CDR1 is SNHLY and CDR2 is FYNNEI. The V end was cut by 2 bases, the J end by 7 bases, with 8 bases between. The CDR3 consists of 13 residues. Authors' processing steps: Scientists estimated how many nucleated cells there were by amplifying reference gene primers. The table came from immunoSEQ multiplex PCR; TCRdb's copy has only in-frame clones and leaves some out. V and J calls and clone size follow that table, whereas D and trimming were derived from the DNA. The sample yields about 150,000 clones, around three quarters seen once. This receptor was obtained from a man aged 45-60 years with acute or convalescent COVID-19. J is TRBJ2-2 and V is TRBV2; tentative D call: TRBD1 (5 bases). Sequencing was done on a sample of peripheral blood. Written as DNA, the CDR3 is TGTGCCAGCAGTGAACAGGGAATCGGGGAGCTGTTTTTT. Its translation is CASSEQGIGELFF.